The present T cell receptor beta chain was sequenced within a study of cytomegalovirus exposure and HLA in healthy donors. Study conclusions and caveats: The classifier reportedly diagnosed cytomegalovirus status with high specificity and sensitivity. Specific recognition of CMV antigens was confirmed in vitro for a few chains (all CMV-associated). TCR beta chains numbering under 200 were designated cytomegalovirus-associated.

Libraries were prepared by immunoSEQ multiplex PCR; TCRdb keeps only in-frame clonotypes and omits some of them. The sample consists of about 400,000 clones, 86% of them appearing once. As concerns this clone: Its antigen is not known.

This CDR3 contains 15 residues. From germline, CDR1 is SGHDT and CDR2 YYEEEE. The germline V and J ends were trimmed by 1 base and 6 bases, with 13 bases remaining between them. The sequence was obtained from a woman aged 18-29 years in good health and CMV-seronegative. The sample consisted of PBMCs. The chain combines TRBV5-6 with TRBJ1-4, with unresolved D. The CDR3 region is CASSLSRGSHEKLFF. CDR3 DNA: TGTGCCAGCAGCTTGAGTCGCGGGTCGCATGAAAAACTGTTTTTT. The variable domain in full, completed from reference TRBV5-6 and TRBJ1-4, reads DAGVTQSPTHLIKTRGQQVTLRCSPKSGHDTVSWYQQALGQGPQFIFQYYEEEERQRGNFPDRFSGHQFPNYSSELNVNALLLGDSALYLCASSLSRGSHEKLFFGSGTQLSVL.